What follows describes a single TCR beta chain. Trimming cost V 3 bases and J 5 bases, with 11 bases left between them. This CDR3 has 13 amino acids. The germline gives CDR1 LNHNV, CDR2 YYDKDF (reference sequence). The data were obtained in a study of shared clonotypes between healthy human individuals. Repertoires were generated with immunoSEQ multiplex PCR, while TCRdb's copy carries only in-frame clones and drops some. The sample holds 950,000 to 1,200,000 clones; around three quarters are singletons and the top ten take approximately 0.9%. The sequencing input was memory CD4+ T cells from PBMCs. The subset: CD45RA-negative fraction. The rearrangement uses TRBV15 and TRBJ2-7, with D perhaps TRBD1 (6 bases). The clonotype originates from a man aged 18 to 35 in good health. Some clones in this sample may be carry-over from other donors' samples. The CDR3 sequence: CATSSIPGDEQYF. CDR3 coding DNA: TGTGCCACCAGCAGTATTCCAGGGGACGAGCAGTACTTC.